This entry lists 14 T cell receptor beta chains sequenced from one sample in a study of T cell responses to AZD1222 COVID-19 vaccine. Sequenced by immunoSEQ multiplex PCR; TCRdb stores in-frame clones only, minus some. The sample records roughly 130,000 clones, around 92% being singletons. The starting material was peripheral blood, obtained on day 0 of AZD1222 vaccination. All receptors derive from an adult in good health.

The rearrangement joins TRBV7-9 to TRBJ1-2; no firm D call. V lost 6 bases, J lost 3 bases, and 11 bases lay in between. This CDR3 spans 13 amino acids. CDR1 is SEHNR and CDR2 is FQNEAQ in the germline V gene (reference sequence). For the CDR3, the DNA is TGTGCCAGCAGGGAGGAACTACACTATGGCTACACCTTC. Amino acids: CASREELHYGYTF.

In DNA, the CDR3 is TGTGCCAGAAGCTTTAGACTAGCGGGGGGTCACTACAATGAGCAGTTCTTC. Translation gives CARSFRLAGGHYNEQFF. The V call is TRBV5-3, the J call TRBJ2-1, with TRBD2 matching over 13 bases. TRBV5-3 qualifies as an ORF whose function is uncertain. The CDR3 totals 17 residues. The ends lost 2 bases at V and 3 bases at J; junction bases unmatched: 5.

This clone appeared once. V is TRBV5-1 and J is TRBJ2-3; possibly TRBD2 for D (5 bases). The CDR3 spans 14 residues. Germline V gene sequence: CDR1 SGHRS, CDR2 YFSETQ. Trimming shortened V by 5 bases and J by 0 bases, and 10 bases separated the two germline ends. As DNA, the CDR3 is TGCGCCAGCAGTTACGGACTGAGCACAGATACGCAGTATTTT. It encodes CASSYGLSTDTQYF. Combining the CDR3 with reference TRBV5-1 and TRBJ2-3 gives the whole variable domain KAGVTQTPRYLIKTRGQQVTLSCSPISGHRSVSWYQQTPGQGLQFLFEYFSETQRNKGNFPGRFSGRQFSNSRSEMNVSTLELGDSALYLCASSYGLSTDTQYFGPGTRLTVL.

The chain has TRBV6-5 and TRBJ1-2; unclear D gene. Germline V CDR1 and CDR2: MNHEY, SVGAGI. Trimming took off 5 bases at V and 8 bases at J, with 9 bases between the two ends. This CDR3 is 11 amino acids long. The CDR3 DNA is TGTGCCAGCAGTAGGACGGGGGGCTACACCTTC. The encoded protein is CASSRTGGYTF.

The J gene is TRBJ2-3, the V gene TRBV7-2; D is uncertain. Germline V lookup: CDR1 SGHTA, CDR2 FQGNSA. There are 16 residues in the CDR3. The V gene lost 0 bases and the J gene lost 0 bases, with 10 bases spanning the gap. The CDR3: CASSLAGPPSTDTQYF. The CDR3 DNA reads TGTGCCAGCAGCTTAGCTGGACCCCCTAGCACAGATACGCAGTATTTT.

V and J are TRBV7-9 and TRBJ2-5, with TRBD2 matching over 8 bases. Unmatched junction bases numbered 9, after V lost 6 bases and J lost 0 bases. The CDR3 is made up of 16 amino acids. Germline values: CDR1 SEHNR, CDR2 FQNEAQ (reference sequence). CDR3 residues: CASRLGAGANQETQYF. CDR3 DNA sequence: TGTGCCAGCAGGCTAGGAGCGGGGGCCAACCAAGAGACCCAGTACTTC.

This clone has just one count. The genes are TRBV18 and TRBJ1-3; D call uncertain. Trimming took off 3 bases at V and 0 bases at J, with 12 bases between the two ends. There are 16 residues in the CDR3. The germline V gene has CDR1 KGHSH and CDR2 LQKENI. This CDR3 is CASSPYWRDSGNTIYF. CDR3 in DNA: TGTGCCAGCTCACCGTATTGGCGGGACTCTGGAAACACCATATATTTT.

The chain recombines TRBV21-1 with TRBJ1-6; the DNA was not compared with TRBD1, the D call given in the table. TRBV21-1 has pseudogene status. This CDR3 has 17 amino acids. The CDR3 is CASSSNLRAGVGSPLHF. The CDR3 nucleotides are TGTGCCAGCAGCTCGAACCTTCGGGCAGGGGTGGGCTCACCCCTCCACTTT.

The chain has TRBV5-6 and TRBJ1-6; D gene unclear. Deletions cut 2 bases from V and 5 bases from J, with 2 bases between. Germline assignment: CDR1 SGHDT and CDR2 YYEEEE. The CDR3 length is 12 residues. The DNA for the CDR3 is TGTGCCAGCAGCTTCCATAATTCACCCCTCCACTTT. This codes for CASSFHNSPLHF. The variable domain in full, completed from reference TRBV5-6 and TRBJ1-6, reads DAGVTQSPTHLIKTRGQQVTLRCSPKSGHDTVSWYQQALGQGPQFIFQYYEEEERQRGNFPDRFSGHQFPNYSSELNVNALLLGDSALYLCASSFHNSPLHFGNGTRLTVT.

This clone came up a few times. This chain connects TRBV7-9 to TRBJ2-2; D possibly corresponds to TRBD2 (5 bases). Germline V gives CDR1 SEHNR, CDR2 FQNEAQ (reference sequence). CDR3 length: 13 residues. V lost 2 bases and J 7 bases, leaving 8 bases between the germline ends. The CDR3 spells CASSLLEGGELFF. For the CDR3, the DNA is TGTGCCAGCAGCTTACTTGAGGGCGGGGAGCTGTTTTTT.

This clone was counted once. This chain links TRBV6-2 or TRBV6-3 with TRBJ1-5, with D possibly matching TRBD1 (6 bases). Trimming removed 4 bases from V and 2 bases from J, with 12 bases in between. Germline CDR1 reads MNHEY; CDR2 reads SVGEGT. The length of the CDR3 is 15 residues. Here the CDR3 reads CASSSQGLGNQPQHF. CDR3 DNA sequence: TGTGCCAGCAGTTCCCAGGGGCTCGGCAATCAGCCCCAGCATTTT.

This clone was detected only once. The rearrangement uses TRBV24-1 and TRBJ2-1; D remains unclear. V was cut by 4 bases and J by 1 base, with 13 bases left in between. The CDR3 has 16 residues. Germline V gene sequence: CDR1 KGHDR, CDR2 SFDVKD. The CDR3 DNA reads as TGTGCCACCAGTGACCCCCGGGCAAAATCCTACAATGAGCAGTTCTTC. Its protein product is CATSDPRAKSYNEQFF.

The V and J genes are TRBV24-1 and TRBJ2-1, with D perhaps being TRBD1 or TRBD2 (7 bases each). Germline-derived CDR1 and CDR2 are KGHDR and SFDVKD. Trimming pared 9 bases from V and 0 bases from J, leaving 14 bases between. This CDR3 comprises 15 residues. CDR3 nucleotide sequence: TGTGCCACCGGAGGGGGGGACAGCTCCTACAATGAGCAGTTCTTC. As protein: CATGGGDSSYNEQFF.

In this sample, this clone turned up once. This chain links TRBV7-3 with TRBJ2-5; D gene uncertain. Per the germline V gene, CDR1 is SGHTA and CDR2 is FQGTGA. The CDR3 loop spans 14 amino acids. The V end was cut by 5 bases, the J end by 4 bases, with 14 bases between. DNA for the CDR3: TGTGCCAGCAGCCCCCTAGGTGGAGCAGAGACCCAGTACTTC. It specifies CASSPLGGAETQYF.